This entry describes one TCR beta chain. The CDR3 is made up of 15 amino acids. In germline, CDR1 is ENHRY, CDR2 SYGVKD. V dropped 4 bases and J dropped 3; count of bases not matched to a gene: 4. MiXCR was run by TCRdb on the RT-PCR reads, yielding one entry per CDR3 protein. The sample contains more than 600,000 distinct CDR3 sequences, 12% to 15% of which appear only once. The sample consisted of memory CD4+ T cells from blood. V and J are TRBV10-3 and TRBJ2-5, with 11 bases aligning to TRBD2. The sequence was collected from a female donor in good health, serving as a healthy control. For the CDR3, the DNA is TGTGCCATCAGTGGAGGGACTAGCGGAGAAGAGACCCAGTACTTC. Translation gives CAISGGTSGEETQYF.